Listed below are T cell receptor beta chains from one sample, sequenced in a study of blood T cell repertoires in COVID-19. Some clones are missing from TCRdb's copy, which holds only in-frame ones; the method was immunoSEQ multiplex PCR. The data hold under 150,000 clones, with 90% observed a single time. The sample taken for sequencing was peripheral blood. These receptors were taken from a human donor with active COVID-19. The donor label of this sample is uncertain. The CDR3 runs from the conserved cysteine through the conserved F or W. Each record gives: D gene, J gene, V gene, clone size, CDR3 protein, CDR3 DNA. A D gene is named only where the DNA matches it firmly. Clone sizes are given selectively: once, few, many, or a class where the clone is expanded.

D gene: TRBD1
J gene: TRBJ2-1
V gene: TRBV25-1
clone size: -
CDR3 protein: CASSELGTVYNEQFF
CDR3 DNA: TGTGCCAGCAGTGAATTGGGGACAGTCTACAATGAGCAGTTCTTC

D gene: -
J gene: TRBJ1-1
V gene: TRBV19
clone size: -
CDR3 protein: CASSIAGMNTEAFF
CDR3 DNA: TGTGCCAGTAGTATAGCGGGGATGAACACTGAAGCTTTCTTT

D gene: -
J gene: TRBJ1-6
V gene: TRBV18
clone size: -
CDR3 protein: CASSPRPDSSYNSPLHF
CDR3 DNA: TGTGCCAGCTCACCCCGACCCGACAGCTCCTATAATTCACCCCTCCACTTT

D gene: TRBD1
J gene: TRBJ2-1
V gene: TRBV24-1
clone size: large
CDR3 protein: CATSDRRTGGSYNEQFF
CDR3 DNA: TGTGCCACCAGTGATCGACGGACAGGGGGCTCCTACAATGAGCAGTTCTTC

D gene: TRBD1
J gene: TRBJ2-7
V gene: TRBV6-5
clone size: -
CDR3 protein: CASNQGAGVGHEQYF
CDR3 DNA: TGTGCCAGCAACCAGGGGGCAGGGGTTGGGCACGAGCAGTACTTC

D gene: TRBD1
J gene: TRBJ1-3
V gene: TRBV29-1
clone size: -
CDR3 protein: CSASRGENTIYF
CDR3 DNA: TGCAGCGCGAGCAGGGGGGAAAACACCATATATTTT

D gene: -
J gene: TRBJ1-5
V gene: TRBV28
clone size: once
CDR3 protein: CASSLIPKPQHF
CDR3 DNA: TGTGCCAGCAGTTTAATCCCAAAGCCCCAGCATTTT

D gene: TRBD2
J gene: TRBJ2-7
V gene: TRBV5-4
clone size: -
CDR3 protein: CASGPAGNYEQYF
CDR3 DNA: TGTGCCTCTGGGCCAGCGGGGAACTACGAGCAGTACTTC

D gene: TRBD2
J gene: TRBJ2-7
V gene: TRBV6-5
clone size: -
CDR3 protein: CASSQTSGLSYEQYF
CDR3 DNA: TGTGCCAGCAGCCAGACTAGCGGATTATCCTACGAGCAGTACTTC

D gene: TRBD1
J gene: TRBJ1-1
V gene: TRBV5-1
clone size: -
CDR3 protein: CASSRRDSSNTEAFF
CDR3 DNA: TGCGCCAGCAGCAGAAGGGACAGCTCAAACACTGAAGCTTTTTTT

D gene: -
J gene: TRBJ2-7
V gene: TRBV11-2
clone size: -
CDR3 protein: CASSPPLSQGIPYEQYF
CDR3 DNA: TGTGCCAGCAGCCCACCACTATCACAGGGAATCCCCTACGAGCAGTACTTC

D gene: TRBD1
J gene: TRBJ1-1
V gene: TRBV6-5
clone size: -
CDR3 protein: CASSYSIGQGVTEAFF
CDR3 DNA: TGTGCCAGCAGTTACTCGATCGGACAGGGGGTCACTGAAGCTTTCTTT

D gene: TRBD1
J gene: TRBJ2-7
V gene: TRBV5-1
clone size: -
CDR3 protein: CASSSGQGSYEQYF
CDR3 DNA: TGCGCCAGCAGCTCGGGACAGGGCTCCTACGAGCAGTACTTC

D gene: TRBD1
J gene: TRBJ1-1
V gene: TRBV28
clone size: -
CDR3 protein: CASRETGAGNTEAFF
CDR3 DNA: TGTGCCAGCAGAGAGACAGGGGCCGGGAACACTGAAGCTTTCTTT

D gene: -
J gene: TRBJ2-7
V gene: TRBV7-8
clone size: -
CDR3 protein: CASSRRTDKSPYEQYF
CDR3 DNA: TGTGCCAGCAGCAGACGGACAGACAAATCACCTTACGAGCAGTACTTC

D gene: -
J gene: TRBJ2-3
V gene: TRBV5-6
clone size: -
CDR3 protein: CASSRRRRDTDTQYF
CDR3 DNA: TGTGCCAGCAGCCGACGACGGAGAGACACAGATACGCAGTATTTT

D gene: -
J gene: TRBJ1-1
V gene: TRBV3-1/TRBV3-2
clone size: -
CDR3 protein: CASSQTSTGEAFF
CDR3 DNA: TGTGCCAGCAGCCAAACGTCTACGGGAGAAGCTTTCTTT

D gene: TRBD2
J gene: TRBJ2-7
V gene: TRBV7-2
clone size: -
CDR3 protein: CASRTSGGGYEQYF
CDR3 DNA: TGTGCCAGCCGCACCTCCGGGGGAGGGTACGAGCAGTACTTC

D gene: -
J gene: TRBJ1-2
V gene: TRBV19
clone size: -
CDR3 protein: CASNSRQTKNYGYTF
CDR3 DNA: TGTGCCAGCAATTCCCGACAGACAAAAAACTATGGCTACACCTTC

D gene: TRBD2
J gene: TRBJ2-3
V gene: TRBV2
clone size: -
CDR3 protein: CASSEATLAGGFTDTQYF
CDR3 DNA: TGTGCCAGCAGTGAAGCGACGTTAGCGGGGGGGTTCACAGATACGCAGTATTTT

D gene: TRBD2
J gene: TRBJ2-3
V gene: TRBV7-9
clone size: -
CDR3 protein: CASSLISGGNTDTQYF
CDR3 DNA: TGTGCCAGCAGCTTAATTAGCGGGGGAAACACAGATACGCAGTATTTT

D gene: TRBD1
J gene: TRBJ2-7
V gene: TRBV2
clone size: -
CDR3 protein: CASLVTGSSYEQYF
CDR3 DNA: TGTGCCAGTCTGGTGACAGGGAGCTCCTACGAGCAGTACTTC

D gene: TRBD1
J gene: TRBJ1-1
V gene: TRBV28
clone size: -
CDR3 protein: CASSDRVTEAFF
CDR3 DNA: TGTGCCAGCAGCGACAGGGTTACTGAAGCTTTCTTT

D gene: -
J gene: TRBJ1-1
V gene: TRBV21-1
clone size: -
CDR3 protein: CASNPSRSLNTEAFF
CDR3 DNA: TGTGCCTCTAACCCTTCACGGTCTTTGAACACTGAAGCTTTCTTT

D gene: -
J gene: TRBJ1-4
V gene: TRBV5-4
clone size: -
CDR3 protein: CASSLGRSNEKLFF
CDR3 DNA: TGTGCCAGCAGCTTGGGCAGGTCTAATGAAAAACTGTTTTTT

D gene: -
J gene: TRBJ2-2
V gene: TRBV7-2
clone size: -
CDR3 protein: CASSYDTGGELFF
CDR3 DNA: TGTGCCAGCAGTTACGACACTGGCGGGGAGCTGTTTTTT